Presented here are 23 T cell receptor beta chains from one specimen sequenced in a study of memory CD4+ T cells and cytomegalovirus serostatus. The sort gate was single viable CD3+CD4+CD8-CD45RO+ cells for memory CD4+ T cells. Sequencing used immunoSEQ multiplex PCR; TCRdb keeps in-frame clones, though not all of them. Of tens of thousands of clones in the sample, around 81% are singletons; the top ten hold roughly 1.7%. The sequenced material came from memory CD4+ T cells from blood. The receptors originated from an adult in good health and CMV-seronegative.

For this clone: One end of the junction varies from germline; a read error may be responsible. The CDR3 here is CASSDWLEVF. In DNA, the CDR3 is TGTGCCAGCAGTGATTGGCTGGAGGTCTTC. This chain connects TRBV6-1 to TRBJ2-1; perhaps TRBD2 as D (5 bases). Germline CDR1 is MNHNS and CDR2 is SASEGT. The CDR3 has 10 amino acids.

The CDR3 nucleotides are TGCAGTGCTAGCACCCCTTATGGCTACACCTTC. Residues: CSASTPYGYTF. The chain joins TRBV20-1 to TRBJ1-2; D ambiguous. CDR1 DFQATT and CDR2 SNEGSKA come from the germline V gene (reference sequence). The CDR3 consists of 11 residues. V lost 3 bases to trimming and J lost 5 bases, with 7 bases between them.

This clone has more than one count but fewer than ten. The V call is TRBV28, the J call TRBJ2-2; 9 bases map to TRBD2. Losses at the gene ends were 6 bases for V and 5 bases for J; bases not matched to a gene: 4. The CDR3 length is 14 residues. Germline V CDR1 and CDR2: MDHEN, SYDVKM. CDR3 DNA sequence: TGTGCCAGCAGGCTAGCGGGGTCGACCGGGGAGCTGTTTTTT. Protein sequence: CASRLAGSTGELFF.

The V gene is TRBV5-1, the J gene TRBJ2-1, with D possibly TRBD2 on 5 matching bases. Trimming left V 0 bases short and J 8 bases short, with 9 bases between. CDR1 and CDR2 (germline): SGHRS, YFSETQ. This CDR3 has 13 amino acids. The CDR3: CASSLAGVHEQFF. DNA of the CDR3: TGCGCCAGCAGCTTGGCCGGGGTCCATGAGCAGTTCTTC.

The chain employs TRBV5-4 and TRBJ1-1, with D tentatively TRBD1 (5 bases). The CDR3 sequence is 16 residues long. In germline, CDR1 is SGHNT, CDR2 YYREEE (reference sequence). Trimming removed 6 bases from V and 0 bases from J, with 18 bases in between. The CDR3 region is CASTESTAPMNTEAFF. CDR3 bases: TGTGCCAGCACCGAATCGACAGCACCCATGAACACTGAAGCTTTCTTT.

This chain joins TRBV5-1 and TRBJ1-3, with D unclear. This CDR3 spans 15 amino acids. The V and J ends lost 4 bases and 0 bases respectively, with 11 bases between them. The germline V gene has CDR1 SGHRS and CDR2 YFSETQ. CDR3 residues: CASSPELNSGNTIYF. The CDR3 DNA follows: TGCGCCAGCAGCCCAGAATTGAACTCTGGAAACACCATATATTTT.

The rearrangement joins TRBV7-2 to TRBJ2-7; 7 bases are shared with TRBD2. V trimming: 0 bases; J trimming: 3 bases; junction bases outside the gene matches: 5. The germline CDR1 and CDR2 sequences are SGHTA and FQGNSA. The CDR3 extends over 15 amino acids. CDR3 DNA: TGTGCCAGCAGCTTAGCGGGGCTAGCGGACTACGAGCAGTACTTC. Protein: CASSLAGLADYEQYF.

This rearrangement joins TRBV5-6 to TRBJ1-2; 7 bases align to TRBD1. Germline V gene data show CDR1 as SGHDT and CDR2 as YYEEEE. V lost 4 bases and J lost 4; bases outside the gene matches: 10. The length of the CDR3 is 15 residues. Here the CDR3 reads CASSTGQAKSYGYTF. CDR3 DNA: TGTGCCAGCAGCACCGGACAGGCGAAATCCTATGGCTACACCTTC. The complete variable domain, with remaining parts taken from reference TRBV5-6 and TRBJ1-2, reads DAGVTQSPTHLIKTRGQQVTLRCSPKSGHDTVSWYQQALGQGPQFIFQYYEEEERQRGNFPDRFSGHQFPNYSSELNVNALLLGDSALYLCASSTGQAKSYGYTFGSGTRLTVV.

This rearrangement joins TRBV29-1 to TRBJ1-1; 9 bases match TRBD1. The CDR3 has 13 amino acids. V was clipped by 7 bases and J by 5 bases; unmatched bases: 8. Germline V gene sequence: CDR1 SQVTM, CDR2 ANQGSEA. The CDR3 reads CSGGQGGRTEAFF. CDR3 sequence (DNA): TGCAGCGGGGGACAGGGAGGAAGAACTGAAGCTTTCTTT.

The chain has TRBV7-2 and TRBJ2-7; TRBD1 is a possible D gene (6 bases). Trimming removed 0 bases from V and 5 bases from J, with 17 bases in between. The CDR3 sequence is 16 residues long. Germline lookup yields CDR1 SGHTA and CDR2 FQGNSA. CDR3 loop: CASSLALIGAGDEQYF. The DNA of the CDR3 is TGTGCCAGCAGCTTAGCGTTGATCGGGGCAGGGGACGAGCAGTACTTC.

This clone was detected only a few times. This chain uses TRBV28 with TRBJ2-7, with 9 bases that match TRBD1. Per the germline V gene, CDR1 is MDHEN and CDR2 is SYDVKM. V shed 3 bases and J 4 bases; nucleotides not matched to a gene: 7. The CDR3 runs to 15 residues. The CDR3 nucleotides are TGTGCCAGCAGTTTCCCGACAGGGGGTAGTTACGAGCAGTACTTC. Its protein is CASSFPTGGSYEQYF.

The chain has TRBV7-9 and TRBJ2-3; TRBD1 matches at 8 bases. V trimming: 3 bases; J trimming: 4 bases; junction bases outside the gene matches: 3. Germline loops: CDR1 SEHNR, CDR2 FQNEAQ (reference sequence). The CDR3 length is 14 residues. The CDR3 protein is CASSFGQGPDTQYF. The CDR3 nucleotides read TGTGCCAGCAGCTTCGGACAGGGCCCAGATACGCAGTATTTT.

J is TRBJ1-2 and V is TRBV7-9; D remains unclear. This CDR3 region has 15 residues. Trimming pared 3 bases from V and 4 bases from J, leaving 15 bases between. Looked up from germline, CDR1 is SEHNR and CDR2 is FQNEAQ (reference sequence). CDR3 sequence reads: CASSFNEGFGYGYTF. CDR3 in DNA: TGTGCCAGCAGCTTCAACGAGGGATTTGGCTATGGCTACACCTTC.

The chain uses TRBV27 and TRBJ2-7; D might be TRBD2 (5 bases). V lost 3 bases and J 2 bases, leaving 14 bases between the germline ends. Per germline, CDR1 MNHEY and CDR2 SMNVEV (reference sequence). CDR3 length equals 15 residues. CDR3 amino acids: CASSLVDGGAYEQYF. CDR3 in DNA: TGTGCCAGCAGTTTGGTCGACGGAGGAGCCTACGAGCAGTACTTC.

J is TRBJ1-2 and V is TRBV29-1; D unresolved. Trimming cost V 5 bases and J 3 bases, with 13 bases left between them. CDR1 and CDR2 from the germline V gene are SQVTM and ANQGSEA. The CDR3 runs to 13 residues. CDR3 in amino acids: CSVPWAGHYGYTF. CDR3 sequence (DNA): TGCAGCGTTCCTTGGGCAGGCCACTATGGCTACACCTTC.

The chain combines TRBV30 with TRBJ1-1; no firm D call. The CDR3 extends over 14 amino acids. V was pared by 0 bases and J by 12 bases, with 20 bases between. From germline, CDR1 is GTSNPN and CDR2 SVGIG (reference sequence). Here the CDR3 reads CAWSVGRVGQRTFF. Here the CDR3 DNA reads TGTGCCTGGAGTGTAGGACGAGTTGGGCAGAGAACTTTCTTT.

The chain has TRBV29-1 and TRBJ2-7; D unclear. Germline CDR1 reads SQVTM; CDR2 reads ANQGSEA. The CDR3 is 13 residues long. The V and J ends lost 7 bases and 0 bases respectively, with 13 bases between them. The CDR3 DNA reads TGCAGCGCCGCCTCAGACCACTCCTACGAGCAGTACTTC. This codes for CSAASDHSYEQYF.

The J gene is TRBJ2-6, the V gene TRBV7-2; D is perhaps TRBD1 (5 bases). V lost 2 bases to trimming and J lost 2 bases, with 7 bases between them. There are 15 residues in the CDR3. The germline CDR1 and CDR2 sequences are SGHTA and FQGNSA. As DNA, the CDR3 is TGTGCCAGCAGCTTACAGGGCGCTGGGGCCAACGTCCTGACTTTC. The encoded protein is CASSLQGAGANVLTF.

This sequence joins TRBV27 and TRBJ1-2; unclear D gene. Deletions cut 3 bases from V and 1 base from J, with 6 bases between. Per germline, CDR1 MNHEY and CDR2 SMNVEV (reference sequence). The CDR3 totals 13 residues. CDR3 DNA sequence: TGTGCCAGCAGTTTCCGCCTTAACTATGGCTACACCTTC. It translates to CASSFRLNYGYTF.

This clone was counted a single time. This sequence joins TRBV9 and TRBJ2-1, with 7 bases aligning to TRBD1. The V gene's germline CDR1 is SGDLS and CDR2 YYNGEE. This CDR3 region has 17 residues. Trimming took 0 bases from V and 2 from J; bases not matched to a gene: 8. CDR3 bases: TGTGCCAGCAGCGTAGCCCATCAGGGGGTTGCCTACAATGAGCAGTTCTTC. Amino acid sequence: CASSVAHQGVAYNEQFF.

This clone was seen only once. The chain joins TRBV5-1 to TRBJ2-6; unclear D gene. CDR1 SGHRS and CDR2 YFSETQ come from the germline V gene. V dropped 3 bases and J dropped 4 bases, with 5 bases sitting between them. The CDR3 spans 13 residues. The CDR3 nucleotides are TGCGCCAGCAGCTCCGAGGGGGCCAACGTCCTGACTTTC. Protein: CASSSEGANVLTF.

DNA of the CDR3: TGTGCCAGCAGCCCAGGAGTGGATAACACTGAAGCTTTCTTT. It yields the protein CASSPGVDNTEAFF. This sequence joins TRBV5-5 and TRBJ1-1; D remains unclear. Trimming shortened V by 4 bases and J by 2 bases, and 12 bases separated the two germline ends. The germline gives CDR1 SGHKS, CDR2 YYEKEE (reference sequence). The CDR3 is made up of 14 amino acids.

A few counts support this clone. The chain couples TRBV29-1 to TRBJ1-3; D perhaps matches TRBD1 (5 bases). Trimming pared 7 bases from V and 7 bases from J, leaving 11 bases between. The CDR3 is 11 amino acids. Germline lookup yields CDR1 SQVTM and CDR2 ANQGSEA. The DNA for the CDR3 is TGCAGCGGGCACGGGGGGAACACCATATATTTT. Translation: CSGHGGNTIYF.